A single sample gave rise to the 30 T cell receptor beta chains below, sequenced in a study of metastatic and nonmetastatic thyroid tumors (dated by TCRdb to 2018 to 2020). Before undergoing thyroid surgery, none of the patients had been given any kind of treatment. The receptor library was made with PCR. Sequencing used an Illumina HiSeq 4000. TCRdb passed the public sequencing reads through fastp at Q25 and MiXCR, retaining productive beta sequences. Recorded for this sample are 32,000 or so clones; roughly 19% of them occurred a single time. The leading ten clones occupy around 12% of the sample. Sequenced sample: blood. The receptors were sampled from a male donor with papillary thyroid cancer or a benign thyroid nodule (not recorded which). Some clones in this sample may be carry-over from other donors' samples.

This CDR3 reads CASILREGNQPQHF. DNA of the CDR3: TGTGCCAGCATTTTGAGGGAGGGCAATCAGCCCCAGCATTTT. The chain couples TRBV27 to TRBJ1-5; D not resolved. The CDR3 consists of 14 residues. V was pared by 7 bases and J by 2 bases, with 12 bases between. Germline loops: CDR1 MNHEY, CDR2 SMNVEV (reference sequence).

This clone came up many times. The chain combines TRBV4-3 with TRBJ1-2; TRBD1 might be the D (5 bases). Trimming took 4 bases from V and 3 from J, leaving 15 bases between them. The germline V gene has CDR1 LGHNA and CDR2 YSLEER. This CDR3 contains 15 residues. The CDR3 here is CASSLTSGTDYGYTF. The DNA for the CDR3 is TGCGCCAGCAGCCTGACCTCCGGGACGGACTATGGCTACACCTTC.

This clone came up many times. The chain carries TRBV20-1 and TRBJ1-2, with 7 bases identical to TRBD1. Germline loops: CDR1 DFQATT, CDR2 SNEGSKA (reference sequence). CDR3 length: 13 amino acids. The J segment lost 3 bases and the V segment lost 4 bases, leaving 5 bases of the junction unmatched. The CDR3 loop is CSATGQAYYGYTF. The CDR3 DNA reads TGCAGTGCTACTGGACAGGCCTACTATGGCTACACCTTC.

The V call is TRBV11-2, the J call TRBJ2-3; the D is unclear. Trimming took 1 base from V and 1 from J, leaving 6 bases between them. The CDR3 has 14 residues. The germline V gene encodes CDR1 SGHAT and CDR2 FQNNGV. The CDR3 protein is CASSLVVGTDTQYF. In DNA, the CDR3 is TGTGCCAGCAGCTTAGTGGTCGGCACAGATACGCAGTATTTT.

This chain connects TRBV7-6 to TRBJ2-2; the D gene is possibly TRBD1 (5 bases). V was trimmed by 5 bases and J by 7 bases, leaving 11 bases between them. Per germline, CDR1 SGHVS and CDR2 FNYEAQ. The CDR3 totals 13 residues. The CDR3 DNA reads as TGTGCCAGCAGCCCACAGGTGGACGGGGAGCTGTTTTTT. Amino acid sequence: CASSPQVDGELFF.

A note on this clone: A much bigger clone sits one base away, suggesting this may be a read error. Other DNA sequences in the same sample also yield this CDR3. The CDR3 DNA reads as TGTGCCAGCAGCTCCGGGGCCGGGACGGCCTACGAGCGGTACTTC. It encodes CASSSGAGTAYERYF. The chain combines TRBV7-9 with TRBJ2-7; D might be TRBD1 or TRBD2, each matching 5 bases. The CDR3 contains 15 residues. Germline CDR1 and CDR2: SEHNR and FQNEAQ (reference sequence). Full variable domain (missing parts from reference TRBV7-9 and TRBJ2-7): DTGVSQNPRHKITKRGQNVTFRCDPISEHNRLYWYRQTLGQGPEFLTYFQNEAQLEKSRLLSDRFSAERPKGSFSTLEIQRTEQGDSAMYLCASSSGAGTAYERYFGPGTRLTVT.

Comment on this clone: Its ends do not fully match the called genes, so a read error is possible. The identical CDR3 is also encoded by other nucleotide sequences in the sample. This chain links TRBV28 with TRBJ1-2; no definite D call. Per the germline V gene, CDR1 is MDHEN and CDR2 is SYDVKM. The CDR3 consists of 13 residues. This CDR3 reads CASSFSSPYGYTF. The CDR3 coding sequence is TGTGCAAGCAGTTTTTCCAGTCCATATGGCTACACCTTC.

The V call is TRBV7-9, the J call TRBJ2-3; D gene unclear. Germline CDR1 reads SEHNR; CDR2 reads FQNEAQ (reference sequence). Trimming took 5 bases from V and 6 from J, leaving 12 bases between them. The CDR3 totals 13 residues. CDR3 protein: CASSHYPPDTQYF. CDR3 nucleotides: TGTGCCAGCAGCCACTACCCCCCCGATACGCAGTATTTT.

At least ten counts were recorded for this clone. CDR3 protein: CSGASGKVGEQYF. As DNA, the CDR3 is TGCAGTGGGGCTAGCGGGAAGGTGGGCGAGCAGTACTTC. The V gene is TRBV20-1, the J gene TRBJ2-7; 9 bases are a match to TRBD2. Germline CDR1 DFQATT, CDR2 SNEGSKA (reference sequence). The length of the CDR3 is 13 residues. With 7 bases clipped from V and 6 bases from J, the junction kept 10 bases outside the gene matches.

J is TRBJ1-5 and V is TRBV30; the D is unclear. V lost 5 bases and J 2 bases, leaving 13 bases between the germline ends. This CDR3 spans 14 amino acids. Germline CDR1 GTSNPN, CDR2 SVGIG (reference sequence). This CDR3 reads CAWARGDGNQPQHF. The CDR3, as DNA: TGTGCCTGGGCTCGTGGAGACGGCAATCAGCCCCAGCATTTT.

This clone has more than one count but fewer than ten. The chain links TRBV12-3 or TRBV12-4 to TRBJ2-1, with D perhaps TRBD1 (6 bases). This CDR3 region has 17 residues. Trimming removed 6 bases from V and 0 bases from J, with 18 bases in between. CDR3 amino acids: CASRGSSDRFSYNEQFF. CDR3 coding DNA: TGTGCCAGCAGAGGATCGTCGGACAGATTCTCCTACAATGAGCAGTTCTTC.

This clone was recorded a few times. The CDR3 DNA sequence: TGTGCCAGCAGCCTTAGACAGGGGGCGGCAGATACGCAGTATTTT. This translates into CASSLRQGAADTQYF. The genes are TRBV7-3 and TRBJ2-3, with 10 bases matching TRBD1. J was trimmed by 4 bases and V by 5 bases; bases with no gene match: 6. The CDR3 runs to 15 residues. Germline V CDR1 and CDR2: SGHTA, FQGTGA.

This clone was picked up many times. The chain joins TRBV3-1 to TRBJ1-2; tentative D call: TRBD1 (5 bases). V was shortened by 0 bases and J by 2 bases, with 7 bases between the two germline ends. This CDR3 spans 14 amino acids. Germline loops: CDR1 LGHDT, CDR2 YNNKEL (reference sequence). The CDR3 DNA is TGTGCCAGCAGCCAAGAGGACACCAACTATGGCTACACCTTC. Its translation: CASSQEDTNYGYTF. The complete variable domain, with remaining parts taken from reference TRBV3-1 and TRBJ1-2, reads DTAVSQTPKYLVTQMGNDKSIKCEQNLGHDTMYWYKQDSKKFLKIMFSYNNKELIINETVPNRFSPKSPDKAHLNLHINSLELGDSAVYFCASSQEDTNYGYTFGSGTRLTVV.

The chain combines TRBV28 with TRBJ1-5, with D unclear. CDR3 length equals 16 residues. Trimming stripped 1 base from V and 0 bases from J, with 10 bases between. Germline CDR1 and CDR2: MDHEN and SYDVKM. This CDR3 is CASSLLRQLSNQPQHF. CDR3 DNA: TGTGCCAGCAGTTTATTACGGCAGCTTAGCAATCAGCCCCAGCATTTT.

The table lists this clone with a few counts. This chain uses TRBV12-3 or TRBV12-4 with TRBJ2-1, with TRBD1 matching 9 bases. The CDR3 runs to 16 residues. Losses at the gene ends were 5 bases for V and 1 base for J; bases not matched to a gene: 6. Here the CDR3 DNA reads TGTGCCAGCAGTAGGACTGGACAGGGGTCCTACAATGAGCAGTTCTTC. Translating it yields CASSRTGQGSYNEQFF.

Remarks on this clone: Sequence at one end of the junction differs from germline and may be a read error. CDR3 residues: CASSTRGWGETHYF. The CDR3 region has the DNA TGTGCCAGCAGTACCAGGGGATGGGGAGAGACCCATTACTTC. This chain joins TRBV6-1 and TRBJ2-5; maybe TRBD1 (6 bases). CDR3 length: 14 amino acids. Per germline, CDR1 MNHNS and CDR2 SASEGT.

This clone ranks as medium-sized. V is TRBV11-2 and J is TRBJ2-7; D is possibly TRBD2 (5 bases). In germline, CDR1 is SGHAT, CDR2 FQNNGV. The CDR3 extends over 14 amino acids. Deletions cut 5 bases from V and 3 bases from J, with 14 bases between. CDR3 nucleotides: TGTGCCAGCAGCCCGGGCCTGGGAGACTACGAGCAGTACTTC. Its protein product is CASSPGLGDYEQYF.

The table lists this clone with a few counts. The J gene is TRBJ2-7, the V gene TRBV6-2 or TRBV6-3; 8 bases align to TRBD1. This CDR3 has 20 amino acids. The J segment lost 5 bases and the V segment lost 5 bases, leaving 26 bases of the junction unmatched. The germline gives CDR1 MNHEY, CDR2 SVGEGT. CDR3 protein: CASSPRPPSRGRRTGNEQYF. CDR3 bases: TGTGCCAGCAGTCCCCGCCCGCCGAGCCGGGGCCGAAGGACAGGGAACGAGCAGTACTTC.

This clone was seen at least ten times. V and J are TRBV13 and TRBJ2-1; 9 bases align to TRBD1. Losses at the gene ends were 5 bases for V and 4 bases for J; bases not matched to a gene: 9. In germline, CDR1 is PRHDT, CDR2 FYEKMQ (reference sequence). CDR3 length: 16 amino acids. The CDR3 here is CASSAKTGTGYNEQFF. The CDR3 nucleotides read TGTGCCAGCAGCGCAAAAACCGGGACAGGGTACAATGAGCAGTTCTTC.

This clone showed up many times. V gene TRBV6-5 combines with J gene TRBJ2-3; no definite D call. V was cut by 0 bases and J by 0 bases, with 10 bases left in between. This CDR3 is built from 16 residues. CDR1 is MNHEY and CDR2 is SVGAGI in the germline V gene. CDR3 sequence (DNA): TGTGCCAGCAGTTACTCGAGGCAGCCTAGCACAGATACGCAGTATTTT. Translated: CASSYSRQPSTDTQYF.

Only a few counts were recorded for this clone. In nucleotides, the CDR3 is TGTGCCATCAGTGAGTCTTTCAGGGGAGAGGATCAGCCCCAGCATTTT. Translation gives CAISESFRGEDQPQHF. The chain employs TRBV10-3 and TRBJ1-5, with TRBD1 as a possible D gene (6 bases). Germline V CDR1 and CDR2: ENHRY, SYGVKD. V was cut by 0 bases and J by 5 bases, with 14 bases left in between. The CDR3 covers 16 residues.

Note on this clone: This same CDR3 is encoded by further DNA sequences in the sample. The chain uses TRBV27 and TRBJ1-4, with TRBD1 as a possible D gene (5 bases). The germline gives CDR1 MNHEY, CDR2 SMNVEV (reference sequence). V was cut by 2 bases and J by 8 bases, with 15 bases left in between. The CDR3 extends over 15 amino acids. Written as DNA, the CDR3 is TGTGCCAGCAGTTTAGGGACTGGCGTTAACGAAAAACTGTTTTTT. Translation gives CASSLGTGVNEKLFF.

The gene calls are TRBV7-8 and TRBJ2-7, with 8 bases matching TRBD2. Germline CDR1 reads SGHVS; CDR2 reads FQNEAQ. The CDR3 runs 13 residues. The ends lost 2 bases at V and 4 bases at J; junction bases unmatched: 1. CDR3 nucleotides: TGTGCCAGCAGCTTACCGGGGGGGTACGAGCAGTACTTC. Its protein product is CASSLPGGYEQYF.

A note on this clone: The CDR3 does not end in the conserved phenylalanine or tryptophan, so this is likely a read error. V gene TRBV5-1 combines with J gene TRBJ1-2; 7 bases are a match to TRBD1. Germline V gene data show CDR1 as SGHRS and CDR2 as YFSETQ. V trimming: 3 bases; J trimming: 6 bases; junction bases outside the gene matches: 5. This CDR3 is 13 amino acids long. The CDR3 region is CASSSYRGDGYTL. CDR3 DNA: TGCGCCAGCAGCTCGTACAGGGGAGATGGCTACACCCTC.

The chain employs TRBV6-1 and TRBJ2-7; 9 nucleotides line up with TRBD1. CDR1 is MNHNS and CDR2 is SASEGT in the germline V gene. V lost 1 base, J lost 3 bases, and 4 bases stayed unmatched. The CDR3 runs 15 residues. This CDR3 reads CASSEVGTGYYEQYF. In nucleotides, the CDR3 is TGTGCCAGCAGTGAAGTCGGGACAGGGTACTACGAGCAGTACTTC.

This CDR3 reads CASSYSGDTANSPLHF. In nucleotides, the CDR3 is TGTGCCAGCAGTTACTCTGGGGACACCGCTAATTCACCCCTCCACTTT. J is TRBJ1-6 and V is TRBV6-5, with D tentatively TRBD1 (6 bases). CDR1 and CDR2 from the germline V gene are MNHEY and SVGAGI. V lost 0 bases to trimming and J lost 6 bases, with 12 bases between them. The length of the CDR3 is 16 residues.

This clone was found a few times. A junction boundary mismatches the germline segment, possibly from a read error. The chain couples TRBV28 to TRBJ1-1; D not certain. CDR1 MDHEN and CDR2 SYDVKM come from the germline V gene. This CDR3 comprises 13 residues. CDR3 loop: CSSSSPLNTEAFF. DNA for the CDR3: TGTTCCAGCAGTTCACCACTGAACACTGAAGCTTTCTTT.

CDR3 sequence (DNA): TGTGCCAGCAGTTACCCCGGGACAGCCTCTGGAAACACCATATATTTT. Amino acid sequence: CASSYPGTASGNTIYF. The chain carries TRBV6-2 or TRBV6-3 and TRBJ1-3, with 7 bases that match TRBD1. This CDR3 is built from 16 residues. Germline V gives CDR1 MNHEY, CDR2 SVGEGT. Trimming cost V 2 bases and J 0 bases; bases outside gene matches: 4.

This clone was seen a few times. V is TRBV12-3 or TRBV12-4 and J is TRBJ1-6; 8 positions match TRBD1. The CDR3 sequence is 16 residues long. Losses at the gene ends were 6 bases for V and 10 bases for J; bases not matched to a gene: 14. The CDR3 reads CASSQGGTGVGSPLHF. The CDR3 bases are TGTGCCAGCAGCCAAGGGGGGACAGGCGTAGGGTCACCCCTCCACTTT.

In its sample, this clone ranks as medium-sized. This chain links TRBV6-1 with TRBJ2-2, with TRBD1 matching over 9 bases. Per the germline V gene, CDR1 is MNHNS and CDR2 is SASEGT. The trim removed 6 bases at V and 6 bases at J, leaving 11 bases unmatched. This CDR3 has 16 amino acids. The CDR3 region is CASSAGTGNTAGELFF. CDR3 DNA: TGTGCCAGCAGCGCCGGGACAGGGAATACTGCCGGGGAGCTGTTTTTT.